This passage covers 12 T cell receptor beta chains from one sample sequenced in a study of blood T cells in healthy people across ages. Combining a sample-barcoded 5' primer with a J-beta primer mix, a second PCR ran for about 6 to 12 cycles. MiXCR, applied by TCRdb to the 5' RACE reads, yields one record per CDR3 protein. The sample holds around 1.5 million distinct CDR3 sequences; approximately 63% are singletons and the top ten take 6.7%. Sequencing input: blood. Receptors originate from a man younger than 30 in good health.

The chain couples TRBV12-3 or TRBV12-4 to TRBJ2-7; a weak D match, TRBD1 (5 bases). Trimming removed 6 bases at V and 2 bases at J, with 14 bases between. There are 14 residues in the CDR3. The CDR3 bases are TGTGCCAGCAGCCCCAGGGCAGTAACCTACGAGCAGTACTTC. Translated: CASSPRAVTYEQYF.

This clonotype was seen only a few times. V usage is TRBV25-1 and J usage is TRBJ2-7; D unclear. V was clipped by 9 bases and J by 2 bases, with 11 bases between them. This CDR3 spans 12 amino acids. Germline assignment: CDR1 MGHDK and CDR2 SYGVNS. The CDR3 is CASAADPYEQYF. DNA for the CDR3: TGTGCCAGTGCGGCCGATCCCTACGAGCAGTACTTC.

The CDR3 bases are TGTGCCAGCAGCTTATCTGACGGAACATATGGCTACACCTTC. Protein: CASSLSDGTYGYTF. V is TRBV7-8 and J is TRBJ1-2; D not resolved. The V gene lost 2 bases and the J gene lost 5 bases, with 12 bases spanning the gap. This CDR3 is built from 14 residues. Per germline, CDR1 SGHVS and CDR2 FQNEAQ.

This clonotype appeared a single time. A read error may be the cause here, since a much bigger clone is one base away. The rearrangement links TRBV7-2 to TRBJ2-3, with D hard to call. This CDR3 comprises 14 residues. Germline CDR1 is SGHTA and CDR2 is FQGNSA. DNA of the CDR3: TGTCCCAGCAGCCCACTATCTAGCACAGATACGCAGTATTTT. This translates into CPSSPLSSTDTQYF.

The genes are TRBV29-1 and TRBJ1-1; a possible D gene is TRBD1 (5 bases). The CDR3 runs 15 residues. V lost 6 bases to trimming and J lost 1 base, with 18 bases between them. The V gene's germline CDR1 is SQVTM and CDR2 ANQGSEA. In nucleotides, the CDR3 is TGCAGCGTCGACCGGGGCGGACCGGGGAACACTGAAGCTTTCTTT. Translated, it gives CSVDRGGPGNTEAFF.

This chain connects TRBV9 to TRBJ2-1; 11 bases map to TRBD2. The length of the CDR3 is 17 residues. J gave up 7 bases and V 0 bases, and 9 bases lay outside the gene matches. Germline loops: CDR1 SGDLS, CDR2 YYNGEE. CDR3: CASSVEGGTSGRNEQFF. The CDR3 DNA reads as TGTGCCAGCAGCGTAGAGGGGGGGACTAGCGGTCGAAATGAGCAGTTCTTC.

CDR3 coding DNA: TGCGCCAGCAGCCACCGGGACGGGAGCTCCTACAATGAGCAGTTCTTC. Protein sequence: CASSHRDGSSYNEQFF. This sequence joins TRBV4-1 and TRBJ2-1; tentatively, D is TRBD2 (6 bases). V lost 3 bases and J 0 bases, leaving 12 bases between the germline ends. The germline V gene has CDR1 MGHRA and CDR2 YSYEKL. CDR3 length equals 16 residues.

The chain has TRBV10-3 and TRBJ1-5, with D unresolved. V gave up 10 bases and J gave up 6 bases, with 13 bases separating them. This CDR3 comprises 12 residues. Germline values: CDR1 ENHRY, CDR2 SYGVKD. The CDR3 region is CATAGEGQPQHF. In DNA form, the CDR3 reads TGTGCCACCGCGGGCGAAGGTCAGCCCCAGCATTTT.

V usage is TRBV4-1 and J usage is TRBJ2-7; possibly TRBD2 for D (5 bases). V was trimmed by 2 bases and J by 3 bases, leaving 14 bases between them. The CDR3 contains 15 residues. Germline values: CDR1 MGHRA, CDR2 YSYEKL. CDR3 sequence (DNA): TGCGCCAGCAGCCAAAGCGCCGGACTCCGCTACGAGCAGTACTTC. Translating gives CASSQSAGLRYEQYF.

The chain recombines TRBV28 with TRBJ2-7, with 8 bases identical to TRBD2. CDR1 and CDR2 (germline): MDHEN, SYDVKM. J lost 2 bases, V lost 6 bases, and 9 bases had no gene match. CDR3 length: 15 residues. The CDR3 DNA reads TGTGCCAGCAGCCCAAGACTAGCGCCCACCTACGAGCAGTACTTC. Protein product: CASSPRLAPTYEQYF. Complete variable domain (other parts from reference TRBV28 and TRBJ2-7): DVKVTQSSRYLVKRTGEKVFLECVQDMDHENMFWYRQDPGLGLRLIYFSYDVKMKEKGDIPEGYSVSREKKERFSLILESASTNQTSMYLCASSPRLAPTYEQYFGPGTRLTVT.

This chain connects TRBV2 to TRBJ1-5, with D unresolved. V dropped 2 bases and J dropped 6 bases, with 8 bases sitting between them. The CDR3 sequence is 13 residues long. The V gene's germline CDR1 is SNHLY and CDR2 FYNNEI. The CDR3 sequence is CASSESRAQPQHF. The DNA for the CDR3 is TGTGCCAGCAGTGAATCCCGGGCTCAGCCCCAGCATTTT.

In regard to this clonotype: A much larger clone sits a single nucleotide away, making a read error possible. This chain uses TRBV20-1 with TRBJ2-7; 10 bases fit TRBD2. Trimming removed 4 bases from V and 7 bases from J; junction bases left unmatched: 10. The CDR3 runs 14 residues. Germline CDR1 DFQATT, CDR2 SNEGSKA (reference sequence). In DNA, the CDR3 is TGCAGTGCTACCCGAGCGGGGGGGCCCAATGAGCAGTACTTC. Amino acids: CSATRAGGPNEQYF.